Below, 22 T cell receptor beta chains from the same sample are listed, as sequenced in a study of T cells in Graves' hyperthyroidism and ophthalmopathy. Amplification yielded TCR beta CDR3 regions, with RNA transcripts as the source. Initially, a first-round RT-PCR of the TCR CDR3 employed the HTBI primer set. MiXCR was run by TCRdb on the multiplex PCR reads, yielding one entry per CDR3 protein. The data show around 300,000 distinct CDR3 sequences, roughly a fifth seen once. Material: blood. Every receptor here comes from a man aged 50-59 years with Graves' ophthalmopathy.

This clonotype showed up many times. The gene calls are TRBV28 and TRBJ2-1, with D uncertain. V dropped 6 bases and J dropped 5 bases, with 14 bases sitting between them. Germline V CDR1 and CDR2: MDHEN, SYDVKM. The CDR3 is made up of 14 amino acids. CDR3 in amino acids: CASSRDGTNNEQFF. The CDR3 DNA reads as TGTGCCAGCAGCCGCGATGGAACCAACAATGAGCAGTTCTTC.

Ten or more counts support this clonotype. The V call is TRBV20-1, the J call TRBJ1-1; unclear D gene. Trimming left V 5 bases short and J 5 bases short, with 9 bases between. The germline CDR1 and CDR2 sequences are DFQATT and SNEGSKA (reference sequence). This CDR3 is 11 amino acids long. DNA for the CDR3: TGCAGTGCTCCGGCGGGTACTGAAGCTTTCTTT. It translates to CSAPAGTEAFF.

A few counts support this clonotype. The chain carries TRBV2 and TRBJ1-5; D gene uncertain. CDR1 is SNHLY and CDR2 is FYNNEI in the germline V gene. This CDR3 has 13 amino acids. Trimming stripped 7 bases from V and 4 bases from J, with 11 bases between. The CDR3 is CASNLHGNQPQHF. CDR3 DNA: TGTGCCAGCAACCTACACGGGAATCAGCCCCAGCATTTT.

This clonotype was counted a single time. With a much larger clone just one base away, this may be a read error. The V call is TRBV28, the J call TRBJ2-1; the match to TRBD2 covers 8 bases. Trimming at V came to 3 bases and at J to 6 bases, leaving 4 bases not matched to a gene. CDR3 length: 14 residues. Germline CDR1 is MDHEN and CDR2 is SYDVKM. CDR3 amino acids: CASSFSGTANEQFF. As DNA, the CDR3 is TGTGCCAGCAGTTTTAGCGGGACGGCCAATGAGCAGTTCTTC. Full variable domain (missing parts from reference TRBV28 and TRBJ2-1): DVKVTQSSRYLVKRTGEKVFLECVQDMDHENMFWYRQDPGLGLRLIYFSYDVKMKEKGDIPEGYSVSREKKERFSLILESASTNQTSMYLCASSFSGTANEQFFGPGTRLTVL.

This clonotype occurred many times. V is TRBV20-1 and J is TRBJ2-5; 7 bases align to TRBD2. V dropped 3 bases and J dropped 3; count of bases not matched to a gene: 1. Germline V gene sequence: CDR1 DFQATT, CDR2 SNEGSKA (reference sequence). The CDR3 runs to 12 residues. CDR3 loop: CSASGGEETQYF. The CDR3 DNA reads TGCAGTGCTAGTGGGGGGGAAGAGACCCAGTACTTC.

V gene TRBV6-2 or TRBV6-3 combines with J gene TRBJ2-7; weak D call: TRBD2 (6 bases). CDR3 size: 13 residues. Germline-derived CDR1 and CDR2 are MNHEY and SVGEGT. V was shortened by 2 bases and J by 8 bases, with 13 bases between the two germline ends. In nucleotides, the CDR3 is TGTGCCAGCAGTTACGTCCAGGGAGGAAAGCAGTACTTC. Protein: CASSYVQGGKQYF.

The chain uses TRBV2 and TRBJ1-3; 9 bases align to TRBD1. Germline trimming cut 4 bases from V and 8 bases from J; bases unmatched to any gene: 6. The CDR3 is made up of 14 amino acids. CDR1 is SNHLY and CDR2 is FYNNEI in the germline V gene. The CDR3 coding sequence is TGTGCCAGCAGTGGAAACAGGGGGCCGGACACCATATATTTT. Residues: CASSGNRGPDTIYF.

The V call is TRBV9, the J call TRBJ1-1; no reliable D call. Germline V gives CDR1 SGDLS, CDR2 YYNGEE. Between the trimmed V and J ends, which lost 0 bases and 9 bases, there was a span of 12 bases. The CDR3 has 13 amino acids. CDR3 DNA sequence: TGTGCCAGCAGCGTAGAAGACTTCGGGCAAGCTTTCTTT. Translation gives CASSVEDFGQAFF.

This clonotype was detected many times. DNA for the CDR3: TGTGCCAGCAGACGACAGGGTAGTCAGAGTGAGCAGTTCTTC. Its protein is CASRRQGSQSEQFF. The chain links TRBV6-1 to TRBJ2-1; 7 nucleotides match TRBD1. Germline assignment: CDR1 MNHNS and CDR2 SASEGT. The CDR3 has 14 amino acids. The junction had 11 bases not matched to a gene; V was cut back by 6 bases and J by 9 bases.

This clonotype was seen ten or more times. This chain links TRBV30 with TRBJ2-2, with 7 bases that match TRBD2. The CDR3 covers 15 residues. Germline V gives CDR1 GTSNPN, CDR2 SVGIG (reference sequence). After removal of 3 bases from V and 1 base from J, the junction contained 5 bases not matched to a gene. CDR3 coding DNA: TGTGCCTGGAGGGGCCAGCGGGGGAACACCGGGGAGCTGTTTTTT. Translated: CAWRGQRGNTGELFF.

The sample holds many counts of this clonotype. V and J are TRBV28 and TRBJ2-1, with D perhaps matching TRBD2 (6 bases). Per the germline V gene, CDR1 is MDHEN and CDR2 is SYDVKM. The CDR3 loop spans 15 amino acids. The V and J ends lost 1 base and 0 bases respectively, with 7 bases between them. The CDR3 reads CASSLFGSSYNEQFF. In DNA, the CDR3 is TGTGCCAGCAGTTTATTCGGGAGCTCCTACAATGAGCAGTTCTTC.

Many counts were recorded for this clonotype. CDR3 region: CASRPTGVAQETQYF. The CDR3, as DNA: TGTGCCAGCAGACCGACAGGGGTGGCCCAAGAGACCCAGTACTTC. The V gene is TRBV7-8, the J gene TRBJ2-5; TRBD1 aligns across 8 bases. The CDR3 length is 15 residues. The trim removed 6 bases at V and 1 base at J, leaving 7 bases unmatched. Germline V gene data show CDR1 as SGHVS and CDR2 as FQNEAQ.

The chain employs TRBV19 and TRBJ2-1, with a possible D match to TRBD2 (5 bases). The CDR3 is 15 residues long. Per germline, CDR1 LNHDA and CDR2 SQIVND (reference sequence). V was clipped by 3 bases and J by 0 bases, with 9 bases between them. This CDR3 is CASSIGLSSYNEQFF. The CDR3 DNA reads TGTGCCAGTAGTATTGGACTCAGCTCCTACAATGAGCAGTTCTTC.

The chain uses TRBV28 and TRBJ2-4, with D possibly being TRBD1 or TRBD2 (7 bases each). CDR3 length equals 16 residues. V was pared by 5 bases and J by 1 base, with 15 bases between. CDR1 and CDR2 (germline): MDHEN, SYDVKM. CDR3 coding DNA: TGTGCCAGCAGTCCCGCAGGGGGGGGGGCCAAAAACATTCAGTACTTC. It encodes CASSPAGGGAKNIQYF.

This clonotype was recorded a few times. V usage is TRBV29-1 and J usage is TRBJ1-5; 7 bases are a match to TRBD1. Per germline, CDR1 SQVTM and CDR2 ANQGSEA. With V trimmed by 6 bases and J by 4 bases, 12 bases remained unmatched. The CDR3 sequence is 15 residues long. CDR3: CSVPRDRERNQPQHF. The CDR3 DNA sequence: TGCAGCGTGCCCCGAGACAGGGAAAGGAATCAGCCCCAGCATTTT.

This rearrangement joins TRBV2 to TRBJ2-1, with 10 bases identical to TRBD1. Looked up from germline, CDR1 is SNHLY and CDR2 is FYNNEI. The CDR3 sequence is 16 residues long. Losses at the gene ends were 6 bases for V and 1 base for J; bases not matched to a gene: 6. The CDR3 nucleotides are TGTGCCAGCAGCCCGAGGGACAGGGGATCCTACAATGAGCAGTTCTTC. Its translation: CASSPRDRGSYNEQFF.

This clonotype was found a few times. The chain uses TRBV19 and TRBJ1-5, with D perhaps matching TRBD1 (6 bases). The germline V and J ends were trimmed by 9 bases and 6 bases, with 24 bases remaining between them. The CDR3 covers 16 residues. Germline CDR1 LNHDA, CDR2 SQIVND (reference sequence). The CDR3 spells CASTLDVQGWSQPQHF. In nucleotides, the CDR3 is TGTGCCAGCACCCTCGATGTACAGGGTTGGAGTCAGCCCCAGCATTTT.

This clonotype has a handful of counts. V usage is TRBV7-9 and J usage is TRBJ1-2; TRBD1 is a possible D gene (6 bases). The CDR3 spans 14 residues. The germline V and J ends were trimmed by 7 bases and 5 bases, with 17 bases remaining between them. Germline V gives CDR1 SEHNR, CDR2 FQNEAQ (reference sequence). CDR3 nucleotide sequence: TGTGCCAGCAACGATGAACAAGGGGGTTATGGCTACACCTTC. It specifies CASNDEQGGYGYTF.

A few counts support this clonotype. The genes are TRBV5-1 and TRBJ2-3; TRBD2 matches 7 bases. V shed 4 bases and J 2 bases; nucleotides not matched to a gene: 13. The CDR3 spans 17 residues. Germline V gene lookup returns CDR1 SGHRS and CDR2 YFSETQ. In DNA form, the CDR3 reads TGCGCCAGCAGCCCAAACCCGGGACTACCTACCACAGATACGCAGTATTTT. It translates to CASSPNPGLPTTDTQYF.

This clonotype was detected many times. V is TRBV9 and J is TRBJ1-2, with TRBD1 matching 8 bases. This CDR3 contains 15 residues. V was clipped by 3 bases and J by 2 bases; unmatched bases: 6. Per germline, CDR1 SGDLS and CDR2 YYNGEE. CDR3 region: CASSAQGASNYGYTF. CDR3 nucleotide sequence: TGTGCCAGCAGCGCCCAGGGGGCCTCGAACTATGGCTACACCTTC.

This clonotype has at least ten counts. CDR3 residues: CAWSKPGPVPTDTQYF. CDR3 nucleotides: TGTGCCTGGAGTAAACCGGGCCCCGTCCCTACAGATACGCAGTATTTT. The chain carries TRBV30 and TRBJ2-3; no definite D call. The CDR3 runs 16 residues. Germline CDR1 is GTSNPN and CDR2 is SVGIG (reference sequence). Trimming took 2 bases from V and 3 from J, leaving 18 bases between them.

This clonotype was counted ten times or more. V gene TRBV20-1 combines with J gene TRBJ2-1, with D perhaps matching TRBD1 (6 bases). In germline, CDR1 is DFQATT, CDR2 SNEGSKA (reference sequence). V was cut by 5 bases and J by 3 bases, with 11 bases left in between. CDR3 length: 13 residues. The CDR3 reads CSAPLRGYNEQFF. CDR3 nucleotides: TGCAGTGCTCCTCTCAGGGGCTACAATGAGCAGTTCTTC.